This TCR beta chain came from a study of T cells after yellow fever vaccination. Study-wide results and limits: Post-booster repertoires contained most primary-vaccination clones again (roughly 97% CD4, 85% to 90% CD8).

This clonotype was seen ten or more times. Its antigen is unidentified. Germline V gives CDR1 SGHRS, CDR2 YFSETQ. This CDR3 has 13 residues. V was shortened by 4 bases and J by 3 bases, with 10 bases between the two germline ends. MiXCR, run by TCRdb on the 5' RACE reads, gives a single entry per CDR3 protein. The profile shows about 340,000 distinct CDR3 sequences, 4% of them singletons. The chain uses TRBV5-1 and TRBJ1-2; no firm D call. The sequenced sample was PBMCs, obtained 5 days after the yellow fever booster vaccination. The TCR sequence derives from a man between 18 and 35 years old who received the YFV17D yellow fever vaccine. The CDR3, as DNA: TGCGCCAGCAGCCCCGGGGTTGACTATGGCTACACCTTC. Its translation is CASSPGVDYGYTF.